Given below is one T cell receptor beta chain in context. Its recognized antigen is unknown. No much larger clone exists at a distance of one base, and base qualities are not known. Trimming removed 1 base from V and 0 bases from J, leaving 10 bases between the germline ends. The germline V gene sets CDR1 to SNHLY and CDR2 to FYNNEI. Including the terminal cysteine and phenylalanine, the CDR3 comprises 17 residues. This entry keeps only the CDR3 DNA: 51 bases, framed from base 1. Collaborating institutions collected whole blood in K2EDTA tubes following their own protocols. For TCRbeta analysis, collaborator samples were shipped as frozen whole blood, as isolated PBMCs, or as DNA extracted from either sample type. TCRbeta CDR3 regions were amplified from genomic DNA using the immunoSEQ Assay, a bias-controlled multiplex PCR. Per the original workflow: The number of nucleated cells in each sample was estimated from the amplification of reference gene primers within the assay. To quantify the absolute abundance of each unique TCRbeta CDR3 rearrangement, sequence reads were collapsed and filtered. Productive Simpson clonality was computed per sample as the square root of Simpson's diversity index over productive rearrangements. Imported from immuneACCESS, the table was reduced by TCRdb to in-frame sequences with V and J called. These copies leave out some clones; in studies compared against another copy, an unresolved V gene accounts for under half, and the cause of the remainder is not known. Clonal size and the V and J genes are those of that table, whereas D and trimming came from the DNA. The sample table holds under 400,000 clones, of which about 90% were seen once. The ten largest account for about 6.5% of the sample.

This sample was taken from a study of blood T cell repertoires in COVID-19 (dated by TCRdb to 2020 to 2021). About the study as a whole: The collaborator samples originated in the United States, Italy and Spain and spanned the acute and convalescent phases of COVID-19. A de-identified subject ID, COVID-19 status, age in years and sex were almost always included in the sample metadata. The repertoires were released in a freely available public database intended as a resource for research on the immune response to SARS-CoV-2. The prospective study material was composed of cDNA or gDNA derived from T cells, B-cell-depleted T cells, or PBMCs. Deeply sampled blood TCRbeta repertoires from subjects exposed to, actively infected with, or recovered from COVID-19 were included in the dataset. The samples were drawn from two sources: the first 160 participants of the ongoing ImmuneRACE study, and approximately 1,300 subjects contributed by 6 global collaborators. HLA class I and class II types, where available, came from metadata supplied by the sample provider rather than from assay-based typing.

What the work shows at the level of the full study, not this receptor alone: How much clinical and demographic metadata was included differed by source and by participant, and the metadata was provided uncurated.

The chain links TRBV2 with TRBJ1-6, with the D gene not clear enough to name. The sample taken for sequencing was peripheral blood. This sequence was found in a man aged 18 to 35 with active or convalescent COVID-19. Here the CDR3 is given as CASSEGRYSSYNSPLHF. The nucleotide sequence is given as TGTGCCAGCAGTGAAGGGAGATATAGCTCCTATAATTCACCCCTCCACTTT.